This TCR beta chain emerged from a study of regulatory T cells in long-lasting Graves disease. The authors built TCR beta libraries using iRepertoire HTBI primers and Arm-PCR of CDR3 regions. TCRdb analysed the multiplex PCR reads with MiXCR anew, one entry per CDR3 protein. The sample holds fewer than 650,000 distinct CDR3 sequences; roughly 15% are singletons and the top ten take around 18%. This clonotype was counted only a few times. Germline V lookup: CDR1 DFQATT, CDR2 SNEGSKA (reference sequence). The CDR3 covers 16 residues. V was shortened by 0 bases and J by 1 base, with 14 bases between the two germline ends. Time point reported: newly diagnosed GD, antithyroid drugs for less than 3 months. Preparation of the TCR library used RNA extracted from PBMCs. The data also belong to a second study, concerning T cells in Graves' hyperthyroidism and ophthalmopathy. From that study: Initially, a first-round RT-PCR of the TCR CDR3 employed the HTBI primer set.

This material consisted of peripheral blood mononuclear cells (PBMCs), taken at new diagnosis, from a patient treated with antithyroid drugs. The TCR comes from a woman aged 25 to 39 with Graves disease. The genes are TRBV20-1 and TRBJ2-3, with D possibly being TRBD2 (6 bases). The CDR3 loop is CSARDPGRGRTDTQYF. CDR3 bases: TGCAGTGCTAGAGATCCAGGGCGGGGCCGCACAGATACGCAGTATTTT.